In its sample, the clone carrying this TCR beta chain was seen many times. Its antigen is still unknown. The data stem from a study of post-analysis software for immune sequencing data. At the level of the study: In terms of disease course, relapsing-remitting, secondary progressive and progressive-relapsing multiple sclerosis were included.

The TCR beta cDNA libraries carried unique molecular identifiers. TCRdb reprocessed the PCR reads via MiXCR and lists one record per CDR3 protein. Of 350,000 to 500,000 distinct CDR3 sequences listed, approximately 39% were seen once; the top ten hold 6.5% to 8%. The ends were cut back, 3 bases at V and 1 base at J, with 8 bases in the middle. The CDR3 is 14 residues long. Per germline, CDR1 ENHRY and CDR2 SYGVKD. Study outcomes and limitations: For normalized Chao1 diversity, multiple sclerosis patients scored significantly lower than controls did. Samples prepared in the same batch strongly co-clustered by F measure. With TRBV5-6, TRBV5-1 and TRBV20-1 included, about 5 TRBV segments were more frequent in patients than in controls.

The chain has TRBV10-3 and TRBJ2-3; maybe TRBD1 (5 bases). The receptor comes from a girl aged 2-10 years with multiple sclerosis. Sequenced sample: blood. CDR3 sequence: CAISDDSRTDTQYF. In nucleotides, the CDR3 is TGTGCCATCAGTGACGACAGCCGCACAGATACGCAGTATTTT.